One and the same sample provided the 24 T cell receptor beta chains below, sequenced in a study of identical twins. MiXCR, run by TCRdb on the 5' RACE reads, gives a single entry per CDR3 protein. Of 700,000 to 950,000 distinct CDR3 sequences listed, approximately 13% are singletons. This same sample was also taken into another study, of yellow fever vaccine responses in identical twins.

Sequenced: PBMCs. The receptors here all came from a woman under 30 in good health.

This clonotype showed up many times. The J gene is TRBJ1-1, the V gene TRBV12-3 or TRBV12-4, with D possibly TRBD1 on 5 matching bases. The CDR3 is 11 residues long. V dropped 5 bases and J dropped 9 bases, with 10 bases sitting between them. CDR3 DNA sequence: TGTGCCAGCAGTCGCGCAGGGAAAGCTTTCTTT. Its protein is CASSRAGKAFF.

Details on this clonotype: Relative to the germline gene, one junction end is altered; a read error may explain this. The chain combines TRBV3-1 with TRBJ2-5, with TRBD2 identical over 9 bases. The CDR3 extends over 17 amino acids. Germline CDR1 is LGHDT and CDR2 is YNNKEL (reference sequence). In DNA form, the CDR3 reads TGTACCAGCAGCCAAATAGCGGGGGCGAACTCAAAGGTGACCCAGTACTTC. Its translation: CTSSQIAGANSKVTQYF.

The chain combines TRBV12-3 or TRBV12-4 with TRBJ1-2; 7 bases are shared with TRBD1. With V trimmed by 7 bases and J by 4 bases, 9 bases remained unmatched. This CDR3 region has 14 residues. The CDR3 DNA is TGTGCCAGCACCGTCACAGGGGTCCCCTATGGCTACACCTTC. Amino acids: CASTVTGVPYGYTF.

This chain connects TRBV5-1 to TRBJ2-5; D remains ambiguous. Germline values: CDR1 SGHRS, CDR2 YFSETQ. The CDR3 contains 12 residues. Trimming left V 6 bases short and J 5 bases short, with 11 bases between. CDR3 region: CASNLSAETQYF. As DNA, the CDR3 is TGCGCCAGCAACCTCAGCGCTGAGACCCAGTACTTC. Based on the CDR3 plus reference TRBV5-1 and TRBJ2-5, the full variable domain is KAGVTQTPRYLIKTRGQQVTLSCSPISGHRSVSWYQQTPGQGLQFLFEYFSETQRNKGNFPGRFSGRQFSNSRSEMNVSTLELGDSALYLCASNLSAETQYFGPGTRLLVL.

This clonotype has just a few counts. The chain employs TRBV10-3 and TRBJ2-1; 9 bases are a match to TRBD2. Germline lookup yields CDR1 ENHRY and CDR2 SYGVKD. The CDR3 is 15 amino acids. V was clipped by 3 bases and J by 5 bases; unmatched bases: 5. CDR3 sequence: CAISDLGGGDNEQFF. CDR3 bases: TGTGCCATCAGTGATCTGGGCGGGGGGGACAATGAGCAGTTCTTC.

V usage is TRBV12-3 or TRBV12-4 and J usage is TRBJ2-3, with 8 bases fitting TRBD1. The J segment lost 5 bases and the V segment lost 8 bases, leaving 9 bases of the junction unmatched. This CDR3 is built from 14 residues. CDR3 nucleotide sequence: TGTGCCAGCTCCCTGACAGGGGATCAAGATACGCAGTATTTT. It yields the protein CASSLTGDQDTQYF.

This clonotype has a count of ten or more. This rearrangement joins TRBV6-1 to TRBJ2-3; TRBD2 aligns across 7 bases. CDR1 and CDR2 from the germline V gene are MNHNS and SASEGT. V lost 7 bases, J lost 2 bases, and 9 bases stayed unmatched. CDR3 length: 15 amino acids. The CDR3 region is CASKGRGRSTDTQYF. CDR3 coding DNA: TGTGCCAGCAAGGGGAGGGGAAGGTCCACAGATACGCAGTATTTT.

The chain carries TRBV5-1 and TRBJ2-5, with D uncertain. CDR1 SGHRS and CDR2 YFSETQ come from the germline V gene. This CDR3 has 14 amino acids. Trimming removed 7 bases at V and 2 bases at J, with 15 bases between. In DNA form, the CDR3 reads TGCGCCAGCGGGCCTGGAGAGCTTCAAGAGACCCAGTACTTC. Its protein product is CASGPGELQETQYF.

The V call is TRBV15, the J call TRBJ2-1; D call uncertain. Germline assignment: CDR1 LNHNV and CDR2 YYDKDF (reference sequence). This CDR3 comprises 16 residues. Trimming cost V 1 base and J 2 bases, with 12 bases left between them. The CDR3 spells CATSRAVGLAYNEQFF. CDR3 DNA: TGTGCCACCAGCAGAGCGGTGGGTCTAGCCTACAATGAGCAGTTCTTC.

There are a few counts of this clonotype. The chain carries TRBV21-1 and TRBJ2-5. TRBV21-1 is annotated as a pseudogene. CDR3 length: 14 residues. Written as DNA, the CDR3 is TGTGCCAGCAGCACCAACCGTTACCAAGAGACCCAGTACTTC. Translated: CASSTNRYQETQYF.

This clonotype has more than one count but fewer than ten. For the CDR3, the DNA is TGTGCCAGCAGTGACACGTTCTACTATGGCTACACCTTC. It codes for CASSDTFYYGYTF. This chain links TRBV6-1 with TRBJ1-2; D is unresolved. V gave up 3 bases and J gave up 3 bases, with 8 bases separating them. Germline lookup yields CDR1 MNHNS and CDR2 SASEGT. The CDR3 extends over 13 amino acids.

This clonotype has more than one count but fewer than ten. The rearrangement uses TRBV5-1 and TRBJ1-1; no clear D. V lost 8 bases, J lost 4 bases, and 15 bases lay in between. In germline, CDR1 is SGHRS, CDR2 YFSETQ. This CDR3 region has 13 residues. CDR3 in amino acids: CASTVGRSTEAFF. CDR3 nucleotides: TGCGCCAGTACCGTCGGGCGGAGCACTGAAGCTTTCTTT.

This clonotype was picked up a small number of times. This chain links TRBV20-1 with TRBJ2-3, with 9 nucleotides matching TRBD2. This CDR3 has 17 amino acids. Germline CDR1 reads DFQATT; CDR2 reads SNEGSKA (reference sequence). The trim removed 2 bases at V and 1 base at J, leaving 10 bases unmatched. The CDR3 DNA follows: TGCAGTGCTAGACGTATAGCGGGGGCTGGGGGCACAGATACGCAGTATTTT. Translation: CSARRIAGAGGTDTQYF.

This clonotype showed up just once. V gene TRBV6-2 or TRBV6-3 combines with J gene TRBJ2-7; D remains unclear. This CDR3 is built from 14 residues. CDR1 MNHEY and CDR2 SVGEGT come from the germline V gene. The V end lost 0 bases, the J end lost 2 bases, and 8 bases lay between the germline ends. CDR3 coding DNA: TGTGCCAGCAGTTACTCGGCCCGTACCTACGAGCAGTACGTC. Encoded protein: CASSYSARTYEQYV.

The rearrangement joins TRBV7-9 to TRBJ2-5; D perhaps matches TRBD2 (5 bases). From germline, CDR1 is SEHNR and CDR2 FQNEAQ (reference sequence). V lost 5 bases and J lost 5, with 6 bases in between. This CDR3 is 11 amino acids long. The CDR3 nucleotides read TGTGCCAGCAGCGGGAGTGAGACCCAGTACTTC. Its translation is CASSGSETQYF. Full variable domain (remainder filled in from reference TRBV7-9 and TRBJ2-5): DTGVSQNPRHKITKRGQNVTFRCDPISEHNRLYWYRQTLGQGPEFLTYFQNEAQLEKSRLLSDRFSAERPKGSFSTLEIQRTEQGDSAMYLCASSGSETQYFGPGTRLLVL.

This clonotype was counted between two and nine times. The V gene is TRBV4-1, the J gene TRBJ2-1; the D gene is possibly TRBD2 (6 bases). The V and J ends lost 1 base and 3 bases respectively, with 13 bases between them. The CDR3 runs to 16 residues. The germline V gene encodes CDR1 MGHRA and CDR2 YSYEKL. CDR3: CASSQAGSGLYNEQFF. As DNA, the CDR3 is TGCGCCAGCAGCCAAGCGGGTAGCGGCCTCTACAATGAGCAGTTCTTC.

This clonotype was detected only a few times. The chain is built from TRBV5-1 and TRBJ2-1, with D perhaps matching TRBD1 (6 bases). The germline V gene encodes CDR1 SGHRS and CDR2 YFSETQ. CDR3 length equals 15 residues. The ends were cut back, 2 bases at V and 4 bases at J, with 13 bases in the middle. This chain's CDR3 is CASSLGRGGYNEQFF. The CDR3 DNA reads TGCGCCAGCAGCTTAGGTCGAGGGGGATACAATGAGCAGTTCTTC.

This clonotype showed up just a few times. This chain links TRBV7-9 with TRBJ2-1, with 9 bases lining up with TRBD2. The CDR3 is 16 residues long. The J segment lost 2 bases and the V segment lost 3 bases, leaving 5 bases of the junction unmatched. In germline, CDR1 is SEHNR, CDR2 FQNEAQ (reference sequence). CDR3 loop: CASSLGLANPYNEQFF. The CDR3 DNA follows: TGTGCCAGCAGCTTGGGACTAGCCAATCCCTACAATGAGCAGTTCTTC.

The chain recombines TRBV12-3 or TRBV12-4 with TRBJ1-5, with TRBD1 matching 8 bases. This CDR3 has 20 residues. V lost 3 bases, J lost 2 bases, and 18 bases stayed unmatched. In nucleotides, the CDR3 is TGTGCCAGCAGTTTTATCCCGAACCGGGGCAGGGGGCCTGGCAATCAGCCCCAGCATTTT. This codes for CASSFIPNRGRGPGNQPQHF.

The chain has TRBV7-2 and TRBJ2-1; 8 bases align to TRBD1. The CDR3 loop spans 14 amino acids. Unmatched junction bases numbered 6, after V lost 2 bases and J lost 9 bases. Germline V gene lookup returns CDR1 SGHTA and CDR2 FQGNSA. The CDR3 loop is CASSLSQGAVEQFF. As DNA, the CDR3 is TGTGCCAGCAGCTTAAGTCAGGGGGCTGTTGAGCAGTTCTTC.

This CDR3 is CASSHTGVLYEQYF. CDR3 DNA sequence: TGTGCCAGCAGCCATACGGGAGTCCTTTACGAGCAGTACTTC. The V call is TRBV13, the J call TRBJ2-7; a possible D gene is TRBD2 (6 bases). In germline, CDR1 is PRHDT, CDR2 FYEKMQ (reference sequence). Trimming took 5 bases from V and 4 from J, leaving 15 bases between them. The CDR3 is 14 amino acids.

The gene calls are TRBV28 and TRBJ2-5, with D tentatively TRBD1 (6 bases). Germline CDR1 reads MDHEN; CDR2 reads SYDVKM. There are 17 residues in the CDR3. Trimming cost V 3 bases and J 4 bases, with 21 bases left between them. The CDR3 is CASSFARTGLGGETQYF. CDR3 in DNA: TGTGCCAGCAGTTTCGCCCGGACCGGGCTAGGGGGAGAGACCCAGTACTTC.

This clonotype occurred a few times. The chain couples TRBV5-1 to TRBJ2-5; D tentatively fits TRBD1 or TRBD2 (5 bases each). The ends were cut back, 2 bases at V and 5 bases at J, with 16 bases in the middle. Germline V CDR1 and CDR2: SGHRS, YFSETQ. The CDR3 extends over 15 amino acids. This CDR3 is CASSFGASGRETQYF. Here the CDR3 DNA reads TGCGCCAGCAGCTTCGGGGCCTCAGGACGGGAGACCCAGTACTTC.

In its sample, this clonotype was seen a few times. The V and J genes are TRBV28 and TRBJ2-3; TRBD2 aligns across 9 bases. In germline, CDR1 is MDHEN, CDR2 SYDVKM. Germline trimming cut 7 bases from V and 6 bases from J; bases unmatched to any gene: 8. This CDR3 region has 14 residues. The CDR3 region is CASIHSGSLDTQYF. CDR3 coding DNA: TGTGCCAGCATACATAGCGGGAGCCTGGATACGCAGTATTTT.